Presented here are 20 T cell receptor beta chains from one specimen sequenced in a study of neurological immune-mediated disorders. A single record per CDR3 protein comes from TCRdb applying MiXCR to the 5' RACE reads. The sample yields tens of thousands of distinct CDR3 sequences, 6.2% seen once. Sequencing used CD8+ T cells from blood. All receptors come from a man aged 18 to 29 in good health.

The sample holds many counts of this clonotype. V is TRBV18 and J is TRBJ2-6, with no clear D. There are 14 residues in the CDR3. In germline, CDR1 is KGHSH, CDR2 LQKENI. V lost 1 base and J lost 4, with 5 bases in between. CDR3 sequence: CASSPLGGANVLTF. The CDR3 coding sequence is TGTGCCAGCTCACCACTTGGGGGGGCCAACGTCCTGACTTTC.

This clonotype was recorded many times. The rearrangement joins TRBV6-2 or TRBV6-3 to TRBJ1-5, with 8 positions matching TRBD1. Trimming took 4 bases from V and 5 from J; bases not matched to a gene: 10. This CDR3 is built from 16 residues. CDR1 MNHEY and CDR2 SVGEGT come from the germline V gene. CDR3 bases: TGTGCCAGCAGTTTCAACGAACAGGGGGGGGATCAGCCCCAGCATTTT. Translating gives CASSFNEQGGDQPQHF.

This clonotype was picked up a small number of times. The chain carries TRBV5-1 and TRBJ1-1, with 11 nucleotides matching TRBD1. In germline, CDR1 is SGHRS, CDR2 YFSETQ. Losses at the gene ends were 3 bases for V and 0 bases for J; bases not matched to a gene: 1. The CDR3 totals 15 residues. The CDR3, as DNA: TGCGCCAGCAGCTCGGGACAGGGGGTGAACACTGAAGCTTTCTTT. Amino acids: CASSSGQGVNTEAFF.

This clonotype was recorded at least ten times. DNA of the CDR3: TGCAGTGCTAGAGAGATATACGAGCAGTACTTC. It is translated as CSAREIYEQYF. The rearrangement uses TRBV20-1 and TRBJ2-7, with unresolved D. The CDR3 contains 11 residues. Trimming removed 0 bases at V and 4 bases at J, with 4 bases between. Germline assignment: CDR1 DFQATT and CDR2 SNEGSKA (reference sequence).

This clonotype was found many times. The chain has TRBV3-1 and TRBJ2-6; no clear D gene. V lost 4 bases to trimming and J lost 4 bases, with 14 bases between them. Looked up from germline, CDR1 is LGHDT and CDR2 is YNNKEL (reference sequence). This CDR3 spans 16 amino acids. In DNA, the CDR3 is TGTGCCAGCAGCCGGTTTGGTGAGTCCGGGGCCAACGTCCTGACTTTC. Encoded protein: CASSRFGESGANVLTF.

The chain employs TRBV20-1 and TRBJ2-1; D unclear. Trimming removed 3 bases at V and 6 bases at J, with 15 bases between. The germline V gene has CDR1 DFQATT and CDR2 SNEGSKA (reference sequence). The CDR3 spans 14 residues. The CDR3 loop reads CSARPTLVFNEQFF. CDR3 nucleotides: TGCAGTGCTAGGCCAACCCTAGTTTTCAATGAGCAGTTCTTC.

Many counts were recorded for this clonotype. The chain uses TRBV20-1 and TRBJ2-7; 7 positions match TRBD1. The CDR3 has 12 residues. Trimming cost V 5 bases and J 2 bases; bases outside gene matches: 3. In germline, CDR1 is DFQATT, CDR2 SNEGSKA (reference sequence). The CDR3 DNA is TGCAGTGCTCTGACAGGGCCCTACGAGCAGTACTTC. It codes for CSALTGPYEQYF.

This clonotype showed up many times. This chain uses TRBV20-1 with TRBJ2-1, with 10 nucleotides matching TRBD2. The CDR3 has 14 amino acids. V lost 5 bases and J lost 2; bases outside the gene matches: 3. Germline V gene sequence: CDR1 DFQATT, CDR2 SNEGSKA (reference sequence). This CDR3 is CSASLAGAYNEQFF. The CDR3 DNA sequence: TGCAGTGCTTCGCTAGCGGGGGCCTACAATGAGCAGTTCTTC.

This clonotype was seen repeatedly, ten times or more. The V and J genes are TRBV20-1 and TRBJ2-5; TRBD1 matches at 7 bases. The CDR3 loop spans 11 amino acids. V lost 5 bases to trimming and J lost 9 bases; unmatched junction nucleotides: 6. CDR1 DFQATT and CDR2 SNEGSKA come from the germline V gene (reference sequence). CDR3 sequence: CSADEGGPQYF. In DNA, the CDR3 is TGCAGTGCTGACGAAGGGGGCCCCCAGTACTTC.

At least ten counts were recorded for this clonotype. The chain recombines TRBV30 with TRBJ1-1, with unresolved D. Trimming took 2 bases from V and 8 from J, leaving 9 bases between them. There are 11 residues in the CDR3. CDR1 is GTSNPN, CDR2 SVGIG, per germline (reference sequence). CDR3 DNA: TGTGCCTGGAGTCGTTCGTGGGAAGCTTTCTTT. It codes for CAWSRSWEAFF.

The CDR3 sequence: CSATNLGNEQFF. CDR3 nucleotides: TGCAGTGCCACGAACCTTGGTAATGAGCAGTTCTTC. The gene calls are TRBV20-1 and TRBJ2-1, with D unresolved. The V gene lost 6 bases and the J gene lost 7 bases, with 13 bases spanning the gap. The length of the CDR3 is 12 residues. CDR1 and CDR2 from the germline V gene are DFQATT and SNEGSKA (reference sequence).

This clonotype was counted many times. Written as DNA, the CDR3 is TGTGCCAGCAGCTTAGGGGAGAACACTGAAGCTTTCTTT. It yields the protein CASSLGENTEAFF. The chain combines TRBV7-2 with TRBJ1-1; D uncertain. V shed 1 base and J shed 1 base, with 4 bases lying between them. The CDR3 is 13 amino acids. Germline V gene lookup returns CDR1 SGHTA and CDR2 FQGNSA. Drawing the rest from reference TRBV7-2 and TRBJ1-1, the complete variable domain is GAGVSQSPSNKVTEKGKDVELRCDPISGHTALYWYRQSLGQGLEFLIYFQGNSAPDKSGLPSDRFSAERTGGSVSTLTIQRTQQEDSAVYLCASSLGENTEAFFGQGTRLTVV.

Ten or more counts support this clonotype. The chain carries TRBV3-1 and TRBJ1-2; TRBD1 aligns across 10 bases. The CDR3 length is 14 residues. The germline V gene encodes CDR1 LGHDT and CDR2 YNNKEL (reference sequence). Trimming cost V 5 bases and J 6 bases; bases outside gene matches: 6. CDR3 bases: TGTGCCAGCAGCACAGACAGGGGGCATCATGGCTACACCTTC. Amino acid sequence: CASSTDRGHHGYTF.

This clonotype was picked up many times. One end of the junction is discordant with germline, which a read error may explain. The chain links TRBV20-1 to TRBJ2-7; 9 nucleotides agree with TRBD1. Germline CDR1 and CDR2: DFQATT and SNEGSKA (reference sequence). The CDR3 sequence is 14 residues long. In DNA, the CDR3 is TGCAGTGCTATTCCCCGGGACAGGGCCTACGGGCAGTACTTC. Translation: CSAIPRDRAYGQYF.

Many counts were recorded for this clonotype. The chain is built from TRBV20-1 and TRBJ2-5; D tentatively fits TRBD1 or TRBD2 (5 bases each). Germline lookup yields CDR1 DFQATT and CDR2 SNEGSKA (reference sequence). The CDR3 runs to 13 residues. Trimming removed 0 bases at V and 5 bases at J, with 10 bases between. CDR3: CSARDLWGETQYF. The DNA of the CDR3 is TGCAGTGCTAGAGATCTCTGGGGGGAGACCCAGTACTTC.

This clonotype came up many times. This rearrangement joins TRBV5-6 to TRBJ2-7; D is possibly TRBD2 (6 bases). The germline V gene has CDR1 SGHDT and CDR2 YYEEEE. V lost 1 base and J 4 bases, leaving 12 bases between the germline ends. The CDR3 covers 14 residues. As DNA, the CDR3 is TGTGCCAGCAGCTTGACGGGACTTGAATACGAGCAGTACTTC. Protein sequence: CASSLTGLEYEQYF.

This clonotype was seen at least ten times. V gene TRBV20-1 combines with J gene TRBJ2-5, with 9 bases identical to TRBD2. V was pared by 1 base and J by 5 bases, with 11 bases of the junction left unmatched. CDR1 DFQATT and CDR2 SNEGSKA come from the germline V gene (reference sequence). The CDR3 has 16 amino acids. The CDR3 sequence is CSARGDMIAGEETQYF. CDR3 sequence (DNA): TGCAGTGCTAGAGGAGATATGATAGCGGGGGAGGAGACCCAGTACTTC.

Ten or more counts support this clonotype. The chain links TRBV12-3 or TRBV12-4 to TRBJ1-2, with D perhaps TRBD1 (6 bases). The germline V and J ends were trimmed by 7 bases and 6 bases, with 12 bases remaining between them. The CDR3 contains 12 residues. Here the CDR3 reads CASTPGVDGYTF. As DNA, the CDR3 is TGTGCCAGCACCCCAGGGGTCGATGGCTACACCTTC.

The sample holds many counts of this clonotype. CDR3 DNA sequence: TGTGCCTGGAGCGGACTGGACAGGAATAATCAGCCCCAGCATTTT. Amino acids: CAWSGLDRNNQPQHF. V is TRBV30 and J is TRBJ1-5; 7 nucleotides agree with TRBD1. The germline V gene encodes CDR1 GTSNPN and CDR2 SVGIG (reference sequence). This CDR3 spans 15 amino acids. V lost 3 bases, J lost 4 bases, and 9 bases stayed unmatched.

This clonotype appeared many times. The J gene is TRBJ2-7, the V gene TRBV5-1, with 8 positions matching TRBD1. Per the germline V gene, CDR1 is SGHRS and CDR2 is YFSETQ. The CDR3 has 17 amino acids. V trimming: 0 bases; J trimming: 6 bases; junction bases outside the gene matches: 14. The CDR3 sequence is CASSLAIKAGTGGEQYF. CDR3 nucleotides: TGCGCCAGCAGCTTGGCAATAAAAGCCGGGACAGGAGGCGAGCAGTACTTC. Full variable domain (missing parts from reference TRBV5-1 and TRBJ2-7): KAGVTQTPRYLIKTRGQQVTLSCSPISGHRSVSWYQQTPGQGLQFLFEYFSETQRNKGNFPGRFSGRQFSNSRSEMNVSTLELGDSALYLCASSLAIKAGTGGEQYFGPGTRLTVT.